These T cell receptor beta chains were read from a single sample in a study of T cell changes during pregnancy in multiple sclerosis. Produced via immunoSEQ multiplex PCR; TCRdb's table is partial and in-frame only. The sample shows about 68,000 clones, 90% of them seen only once. Here the sequenced sample was peripheral blood, taken in the third trimester of pregnancy. The receptors were sampled from a female donor with multiple sclerosis, enrolled in a pregnancy study. Each CDR3 is given without its conserved first and last residue. The order of the fields is CDR3 protein, J gene, V gene.

CDR3: ASSIGTGTSPLH
J: TRBJ1-6
V: TRBV19

CDR3: ASSAGTGKAEQY
J: TRBJ2-7
V: TRBV6-6

CDR3: ASRTGGDTIY
J: TRBJ1-3
V: TRBV5-8

CDR3: ASSLGTAGNQPQH
J: TRBJ1-5
V: TRBV9

CDR3: AWSVFGHTYTDTQY
J: TRBJ2-3
V: TRBV30

CDR3: ASSYSQRNYGYT
J: TRBJ1-2
V: TRBV6-5

CDR3: ASSLAGTDTQY
J: TRBJ2-3
V: TRBV5-1

CDR3: ASSFGIGLANEQY
J: TRBJ2-7
V: TRBV7-8

CDR3: ASSLDSGLAGSSYEQY
J: TRBJ2-7
V: TRBV5-8

CDR3: ASSIVRALYTEAF
J: TRBJ1-1
V: TRBV19

CDR3: ASSASGEYEQY
J: TRBJ2-7
V: TRBV6-1

CDR3: ASSFGGDGYT
J: TRBJ1-2
V: TRBV7-9

CDR3: ASSVGQGGYEQY
J: TRBJ2-7
V: TRBV2

CDR3: SVNLGGGVAGGWGGELF
J: TRBJ2-2
V: TRBV29-1

CDR3: ASSSLAASYNEQF
J: TRBJ2-1
V: TRBV19

CDR3: ASSLRRGQGAGGTEAF
J: TRBJ1-1
V: TRBV5-6

CDR3: ASSVSTSEAGELF
J: TRBJ2-2
V: TRBV6-4

CDR3: ATSGGGGDTQY
J: TRBJ2-3
V: TRBV10-3

CDR3: ASSPSGRVDEQF
J: TRBJ2-1
V: TRBV6-5

CDR3: ASSYTGVAFTEAF
J: TRBJ1-1
V: TRBV6-5

CDR3: ASNRQGIDEQY
J: TRBJ2-7
V: TRBV19

CDR3: ASSLAWRDGYNEQF
J: TRBJ2-1
V: TRBV5-6

CDR3: AISVTAEYGYT
J: TRBJ1-2
V: TRBV10-3

CDR3: ASSLVDTIY
J: TRBJ1-3
V: TRBV7-6

CDR3: ASSPITSDSTGELF
J: TRBJ2-2
V: TRBV5-4

CDR3: ASRVEGPTEAF
J: TRBJ1-1
V: TRBV2

CDR3: SVGGTGTQETQY
J: TRBJ2-5
V: TRBV29-1

CDR3: ASSLQGFDSQPQH
J: TRBJ1-5
V: TRBV9

CDR3: ACIGSNEKLF
J: TRBJ1-4
V: TRBV30

CDR3: ASSYSRQGESQPQH
J: TRBJ1-5
V: TRBV6-5

CDR3: ASSGTSGRRADTQY
J: TRBJ2-3
V: TRBV2

CDR3: ASSLSLGENSPLH
J: TRBJ1-6
V: TRBV11-2

CDR3: ASSYSAGTQNEQF
J: TRBJ2-1
V: TRBV5-1

CDR3: ASSIDRGRETQY
J: TRBJ2-5
V: TRBV7-9

CDR3: ASSFDRGGTEAF
J: TRBJ1-1
V: TRBV11-2

CDR3: ASSWDSREETQY
J: TRBJ2-5
V: TRBV5-1

CDR3: ASSQDLDRGNQPQH
J: TRBJ1-5
V: TRBV4-1

CDR3: ASSIGQLYGYT
J: TRBJ1-2
V: TRBV19

CDR3: ASRTRTPSGNTIY
J: TRBJ1-3
V: TRBV19

CDR3: ASSPGWGENTEAF
J: TRBJ1-1
V: TRBV25-1

CDR3: ASGFGVYTDTQY
J: TRBJ2-3
V: TRBV12-5

CDR3: ASSPGLAGTSTDTQY
J: TRBJ2-3
V: TRBV4-1

CDR3: ASSLGLVNTQY
J: TRBJ2-3
V: TRBV7-6

CDR3: ASRATGDYGYT
J: TRBJ1-2
V: TRBV7-9

CDR3: ASSLGQGNTEAF
J: TRBJ1-1
V: TRBV6-6

CDR3: ASSSTGSNTEAF
J: TRBJ1-1
V: TRBV5-1

CDR3: ASSPNLAGDYEQY
J: TRBJ2-7
V: TRBV9

CDR3: SVVQGSNQPQH
J: TRBJ1-5
V: TRBV29-1

CDR3: ASSQDGGSYEQY
J: TRBJ2-7
V: TRBV5-1

CDR3: ASVQARRETQY
J: TRBJ2-5
V: TRBV2

CDR3: ASSARGTGETYGYT
J: TRBJ1-2
V: TRBV28

CDR3: ASSQRQGIETEAF
J: TRBJ1-1
V: TRBV4-2

CDR3: ASSRDLSNTGELF
J: TRBJ2-2
V: TRBV7-2

CDR3: ASSLSGQTNEKLF
J: TRBJ1-4
V: TRBV7-3

CDR3: ASSQDTQGSTEAF
J: TRBJ1-1
V: TRBV4-2

CDR3: ASISSGREAF
J: TRBJ1-1
V: TRBV19

CDR3: ASSPESPLAHSGYT
J: TRBJ1-2
V: TRBV18

CDR3: ASSRSGGTADTQY
J: TRBJ2-3
V: TRBV7-8

CDR3: ASTRTGGDANEKLF
J: TRBJ1-4
V: TRBV13